Each of the 31 T cell receptor beta chains below was sequenced from the same sample in a study of T cell responses to AZD1222 COVID-19 vaccine. Using immunoSEQ multiplex PCR, the repertoire was profiled, and TCRdb retains in-frame clones only, with some absent. This sample yields approximately 90,000 clones, of which roughly nine tenths are seen a single time; roughly 2.3% belongs to the top ten. Sequencing used peripheral blood, obtained on day 0 of AZD1222 vaccination. Receptor source: an adult in good health.

This chain links TRBV3-1 (or the pseudogene TRBV3-2) with TRBJ1-1; maybe TRBD1 (5 bases). This CDR3 spans 15 amino acids. Trimming took 4 bases from V and 3 from J, leaving 15 bases between them. Per germline, CDR1 LGHDT and CDR2 YNNKEL (reference sequence). The CDR3 region has the DNA TGTGCCAGCAGCCCGTACAGGACATCGGACACTGAAGCTTTCTTT. This encodes CASSPYRTSDTEAFF.

The CDR3 nucleotides are TGTGCCAGCTCACCTATGGAGAACACTGAAGCTTTCTTT. This codes for CASSPMENTEAFF. The V call is TRBV18, the J call TRBJ1-1; no clear D gene. CDR3 size: 13 residues. Germline CDR1 reads KGHSH; CDR2 reads LQKENI. V dropped 3 bases and J dropped 1 base, with 6 bases sitting between them.

The DNA of the CDR3 is TGTGCCTGGAGTGGTGTAGGGTCGACTGAAGCTTTCTTT. This sequence encodes CAWSGVGSTEAFF. The J gene is TRBJ1-1, the V gene TRBV30; D is unclear. The CDR3 has 13 amino acids. V lost 1 base, J lost 5 bases, and 11 bases lay in between. Germline V lookup: CDR1 GTSNPN, CDR2 SVGIG (reference sequence).

The chain links TRBV6-4 to TRBJ2-3; perhaps TRBD1 as D (5 bases). The CDR3 totals 14 residues. The germline V gene encodes CDR1 MRHNA and CDR2 SNTAGT. V lost 10 bases to trimming and J lost 0 bases, with 14 bases between them. The CDR3 DNA is TGTGCCAACCGACAGTTATCTAGCACAGATACGCAGTATTTT. Amino acids: CANRQLSSTDTQYF.

The CDR3 protein is CASSLASGARDTQYF. The CDR3 DNA sequence: TGTGCCAGCAGCTTAGCTAGCGGGGCTAGGGATACGCAGTATTTT. The chain carries TRBV7-9 and TRBJ2-3, with 8 bases identical to TRBD2. With 0 bases clipped from V and 6 bases from J, the junction kept 5 bases outside the gene matches. The CDR3 is made up of 15 amino acids. CDR1 is SEHNR, CDR2 FQNEAQ, per germline (reference sequence).

This chain joins TRBV6-5 and TRBJ2-5; possibly TRBD2 for D (5 bases). This CDR3 has 13 amino acids. The ends were cut back, 8 bases at V and 2 bases at J, with 12 bases in the middle. CDR1 MNHEY and CDR2 SVGAGI come from the germline V gene. CDR3 in DNA: TGTGCCAGCTCCGCGGAGGCACAAGAGACCCAGTACTTC. Amino acids: CASSAEAQETQYF.

This chain uses TRBV12-5 with TRBJ1-3, with a weak D call TRBD1 (6 bases). Germline assignment: CDR1 LGHNT and CDR2 FRNRAP. V lost 7 bases to trimming and J lost 2 bases, with 15 bases between them. The CDR3 has 15 amino acids. The CDR3 reads CASASLGTTGNTIYF. The CDR3 nucleotides read TGTGCTAGTGCTTCGTTGGGGACAACTGGAAACACCATATATTTT.

The gene calls are TRBV28 and TRBJ2-2; D remains ambiguous. The ends were cut back, 1 base at V and 5 bases at J, with 11 bases in the middle. The CDR3 sequence is 15 residues long. CDR1 is MDHEN and CDR2 is SYDVKM in the germline V gene. As DNA, the CDR3 is TGTGCCAGCAGTTTATCTAGACCCCGGACCGGGGAGCTGTTTTTT. Its protein is CASSLSRPRTGELFF.

The CDR3, as DNA: TGTGCCAGCAGCAAACGATCCCGGGACAGCTTCTACGAGCAGTACTTC. This gives the protein CASSKRSRDSFYEQYF. The V and J genes are TRBV11-2 and TRBJ2-7; 7 bases agree with TRBD1. V lost 5 bases to trimming and J lost 3 bases; unmatched junction nucleotides: 13. The germline V gene has CDR1 SGHAT and CDR2 FQNNGV. This CDR3 has 16 residues.

V and J are TRBV10-3 and TRBJ2-5; 10 nucleotides match TRBD2. The CDR3 totals 14 residues. J gave up 4 bases and V 11 bases, and 10 bases lay outside the gene matches. The germline V gene encodes CDR1 ENHRY and CDR2 SYGVKD. DNA of the CDR3: TGTGCCTCCCAGGTAGCGGGAGGCGTAGAGACCCAGTACTTC. Protein sequence: CASQVAGGVETQYF.

This rearrangement joins TRBV29-1 to TRBJ2-1; 9 nucleotides line up with TRBD1. This CDR3 has 13 residues. Trimming took 6 bases from V and 6 from J; bases not matched to a gene: 6. Germline values: CDR1 SQVTM, CDR2 ANQGSEA. CDR3 sequence (DNA): TGCAGCGTCACAGGGGGCGCGGGCAATGAGCAGTTCTTC. Translating gives CSVTGGAGNEQFF.

J is TRBJ1-6 and V is TRBV3-1 (or the pseudogene TRBV3-2); D perhaps matches TRBD1 (5 bases). V was clipped by 0 bases and J by 11 bases, with 23 bases between them. Germline CDR1 reads LGHDT; CDR2 reads YNNKEL (reference sequence). CDR3 length: 18 amino acids. The CDR3 nucleotides read TGTGCCAGCAGCCAAGATATTGGAAGAGGGACCCAAAGGACACCCCTCCACTTT. Translated, it gives CASSQDIGRGTQRTPLHF.

The V gene is TRBV5-3, the J gene TRBJ1-2; D gene ambiguous. TRBV5-3 is marked as an open reading frame, function uncertain. There are 10 residues in the CDR3. V was shortened by 0 bases and J by 12 bases, with 6 bases between the two germline ends. In DNA form, the CDR3 reads TGTGCCAGAAGCTTGGTCGACAACACCTTC. Its translation: CARSLVDNTF.

J is TRBJ2-3 and V is TRBV15; 8 bases are a match to TRBD2. V dropped 0 bases and J dropped 6; count of bases not matched to a gene: 8. The CDR3 length is 16 residues. Germline V gene lookup returns CDR1 LNHNV and CDR2 YYDKDF (reference sequence). The CDR3 nucleotides read TGTGCCACCAGCAGAGATCGGGGTAGCGGGAAGGATACGCAGTATTTT. Its protein is CATSRDRGSGKDTQYF.

The chain links TRBV12-3 or TRBV12-4 to TRBJ1-2; possible D gene TRBD1, 5 bases. The V end was cut by 3 bases, the J end by 8 bases, with 13 bases between. The CDR3 is 13 residues long. CDR3 bases: TGTGCCAGCAGTTTGTGGGACCGCGGGGGCTACACCTTC. Translating it yields CASSLWDRGGYTF.

The V gene is TRBV3-1 (or the pseudogene TRBV3-2), the J gene TRBJ2-1; a weak D match, TRBD2 (6 bases). The CDR3 loop spans 15 amino acids. Trimming stripped 4 bases from V and 9 bases from J, with 19 bases between. Germline CDR1 reads LGHDT; CDR2 reads YNNKEL (reference sequence). The CDR3 protein is CASSLSSGAPGEQFF. The CDR3 DNA follows: TGTGCCAGCAGCCTTAGCTCGGGAGCCCCGGGTGAGCAGTTCTTC.

The V gene is TRBV30, the J gene TRBJ2-2; D gene unclear. CDR3 length: 16 residues. Trimming removed 3 bases from V and 0 bases from J, with 14 bases in between. Germline-derived CDR1 and CDR2 are GTSNPN and SVGIG (reference sequence). The chain's CDR3 is CAWRTGRVANTGELFF. Written as DNA, the CDR3 is TGTGCCTGGAGGACGGGTAGGGTAGCGAACACCGGGGAGCTGTTTTTT.

For the CDR3, the DNA is TGTGCCAGCAGCTTAGGTGACTCCCTTTCCACCGGGGAGCTGTTTTTT. As protein: CASSLGDSLSTGELFF. The genes are TRBV7-9 and TRBJ2-2; D unresolved. The germline V gene encodes CDR1 SEHNR and CDR2 FQNEAQ (reference sequence). Trimming cost V 1 base and J 4 bases, with 13 bases left between them. This CDR3 has 16 amino acids.

The gene calls are TRBV6-1 and TRBJ1-2; no reliable D call. This CDR3 contains 16 residues. V was trimmed by 1 base and J by 8 bases, leaving 20 bases between them. Per germline, CDR1 MNHNS and CDR2 SASEGT. CDR3 region: CASSEEHRSPSSGYTF. The CDR3 nucleotides are TGTGCCAGCAGTGAAGAACACCGATCCCCTAGTAGCGGCTACACCTTC.

The CDR3 DNA sequence: TGTGCCAGCAGTTTTAGACTAGCGGGAAACACCGGGGAGCTGTTTTTT. Amino acids: CASSFRLAGNTGELFF. V gene TRBV27 combines with J gene TRBJ2-2, with 11 bases fitting TRBD2. There are 16 residues in the CDR3. CDR1 is MNHEY, CDR2 SMNVEV, per germline (reference sequence). Trimming removed 3 bases from V and 2 bases from J; junction bases left unmatched: 2.

This chain uses TRBV5-8 with TRBJ1-5, with D possibly TRBD1 on 5 matching bases. Between the trimmed V and J ends, which lost 0 bases and 2 bases, there was a span of 9 bases. The CDR3 spans 15 residues. Germline V gives CDR1 SGHTS, CDR2 YDEGEE. The CDR3 is CASSLGGVGNQPQHF. The CDR3 DNA reads TGTGCCAGCAGCTTGGGAGGGGTTGGCAATCAGCCCCAGCATTTT. The full variable domain, its missing parts supplied by reference TRBV5-8 and TRBJ1-5, is EAGVTQSPTHLIKTRGQQATLRCSPISGHTSVYWYQQALGLGLQFLLWYDEGEERNRGNFPPRFSGRQFPNYSSELNVNALELEDSALYLCASSLGGVGNQPQHFGDGTRLSIL.

This clone has a single count. The chain carries TRBV10-1 and TRBJ2-3, with a possible D match to TRBD2 (6 bases). Germline CDR1 is WNHNN and CDR2 is SYGVQD (reference sequence). The CDR3 is made up of 13 amino acids. V dropped 7 bases and J dropped 11 bases, with 19 bases sitting between them. The CDR3: CASTTGPQEGQYF. For the CDR3, the DNA is TGCGCCAGCACCACGGGGCCCCAGGAGGGGCAGTATTTT.

The chain links TRBV18 to TRBJ2-2; D is ambiguous. Germline CDR1 reads KGHSH; CDR2 reads LQKENI. Trimming pared 2 bases from V and 3 bases from J, leaving 4 bases between. The CDR3 sequence is 13 residues long. CDR3 sequence reads: CASSPAYTGELFF. The CDR3 DNA follows: TGTGCCAGCTCACCAGCGTACACCGGGGAGCTGTTTTTT.

The CDR3 loop is CASSPRDGNSPLHF. DNA of the CDR3: TGCGCCAGCAGCCCCCGGGACGGAAATTCACCCCTCCACTTT. This sequence joins TRBV4-1 and TRBJ1-6, with a weak D call TRBD1 (5 bases). This CDR3 spans 14 amino acids. Germline assignment: CDR1 MGHRA and CDR2 YSYEKL. Trimming cost V 4 bases and J 7 bases, with 11 bases left between them.

The chain links TRBV5-5 to TRBJ2-3; the match to TRBD2 covers 11 bases. Germline-derived CDR1 and CDR2 are SGHKS and YYEKEE (reference sequence). V lost 4 bases and J lost 0; bases outside the gene matches: 7. The CDR3 totals 17 residues. CDR3 sequence (DNA): TGTGCCAGCAGCCCTCTAGCGGGGGGTGGAAGCACAGATACGCAGTATTTT. Its protein is CASSPLAGGGSTDTQYF.

This chain connects TRBV5-1 to TRBJ2-1; D is undetermined. The length of the CDR3 is 14 residues. CDR1 and CDR2 (germline): SGHRS, YFSETQ. Trimming stripped 0 bases from V and 15 bases from J, with 19 bases between. CDR3 region: CASSLASEVQIWFF. CDR3 in DNA: TGCGCCAGCAGCTTGGCCTCCGAAGTCCAAATATGGTTCTTC.

The chain links TRBV30 to TRBJ1-2; D is unresolved. This CDR3 comprises 11 residues. The V end was cut by 5 bases, the J end by 7 bases, with 11 bases between. Per germline, CDR1 GTSNPN and CDR2 SVGIG (reference sequence). CDR3 bases: TGTGCCTGGGAGCACCGCGGTGGCTACACCTTC. Its protein is CAWEHRGGYTF.

The sample holds one count of this clone. The chain links TRBV25-1 to TRBJ2-3, with 11 positions matching TRBD1. Germline V lookup: CDR1 MGHDK, CDR2 SYGVNS. This CDR3 has 16 amino acids. V was pared by 7 bases and J by 9 bases, with 15 bases of the junction left unmatched. CDR3 sequence reads: CASTEDRGRLPGTQYF. In DNA form, the CDR3 reads TGTGCCAGCACCGAGGACAGGGGGCGACTCCCTGGGACGCAGTATTTT.

The chain is built from TRBV3-1 (or the pseudogene TRBV3-2) and TRBJ1-2, with D possibly TRBD1 on 6 matching bases. Germline CDR1 is LGHDT and CDR2 is YNNKEL (reference sequence). Trimming cost V 2 bases and J 4 bases, with 11 bases left between them. The CDR3 consists of 14 residues. CDR3 sequence (DNA): TGTGCCAGCAGCCAACCAGGGGTTGGCTATGGCTACACCTTC. Translating gives CASSQPGVGYGYTF.

The chain couples TRBV7-2 to TRBJ2-7; D is possibly TRBD1 (6 bases). Germline V lookup: CDR1 SGHTA, CDR2 FQGNSA. The CDR3 covers 13 residues. V was trimmed by 8 bases and J by 3 bases, leaving 14 bases between them. This CDR3 is CASGSQGRYEQYF. CDR3 nucleotides: TGTGCCAGCGGGTCACAGGGCCGCTACGAGCAGTACTTC.

V and J are TRBV19 and TRBJ1-1; D is uncertain. The CDR3 has 12 residues. Trimming removed 4 bases at V and 11 bases at J, with 14 bases between. The germline V gene has CDR1 LNHDA and CDR2 SQIVND (reference sequence). The CDR3 protein is CASSKLGLGAFF. CDR3 coding DNA: TGTGCCAGTAGTAAGTTAGGCCTTGGGGCTTTCTTT.